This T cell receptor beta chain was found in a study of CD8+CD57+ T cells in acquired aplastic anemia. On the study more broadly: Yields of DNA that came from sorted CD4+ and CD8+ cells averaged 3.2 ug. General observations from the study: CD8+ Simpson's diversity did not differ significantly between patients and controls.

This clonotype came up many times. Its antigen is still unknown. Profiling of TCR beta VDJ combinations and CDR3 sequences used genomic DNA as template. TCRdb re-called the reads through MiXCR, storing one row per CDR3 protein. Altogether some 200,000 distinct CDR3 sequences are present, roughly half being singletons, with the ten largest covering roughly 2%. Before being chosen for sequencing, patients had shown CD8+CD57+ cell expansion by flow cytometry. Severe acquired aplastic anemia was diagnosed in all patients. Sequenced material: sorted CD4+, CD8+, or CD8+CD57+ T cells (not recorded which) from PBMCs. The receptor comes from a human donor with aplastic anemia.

CDR3 sequence reads: CASQGLTGGADTQYF. The CDR3 bases are TGTGCCAGCCAGGGGCTAACAGGGGGCGCGGATACGCAGTATTTT. V gene TRBV7-9 combines with J gene TRBJ2-3; 9 bases agree with TRBD1. The CDR3 is 15 residues long. Germline values: CDR1 SEHNR, CDR2 FQNEAQ (reference sequence). Trimming took 8 bases from V and 6 from J; bases not matched to a gene: 12.